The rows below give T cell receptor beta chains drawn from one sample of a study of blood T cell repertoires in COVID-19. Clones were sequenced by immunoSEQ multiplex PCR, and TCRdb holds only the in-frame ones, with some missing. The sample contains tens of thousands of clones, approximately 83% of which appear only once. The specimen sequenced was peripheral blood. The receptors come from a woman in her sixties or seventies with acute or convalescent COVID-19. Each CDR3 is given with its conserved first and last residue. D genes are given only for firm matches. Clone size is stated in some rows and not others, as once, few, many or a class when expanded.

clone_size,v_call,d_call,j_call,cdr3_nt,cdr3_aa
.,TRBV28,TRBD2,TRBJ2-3,TGTGCCAGCAGTTCCCAACCGAGACTAGCCCGCACAGATACGCAGTATTTT,CASSSQPRLARTDTQYF
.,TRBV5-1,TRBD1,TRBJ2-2,TGCGCCAGCAGGTTGACAGGGGCCCGCAGAGGGGAGCTGTTTTTT,CASRLTGARRGELFF
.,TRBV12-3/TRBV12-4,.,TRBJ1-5,TGTGCCAGCAGTTTAACCTCGGGTCAGCCCCAGCATTTT,CASSLTSGQPQHF
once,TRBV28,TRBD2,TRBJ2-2,TGTGCCAGTGGGCCAGCTAGCGGAATTACCGGGGAGCTGTTTTTT,CASGPASGITGELFF
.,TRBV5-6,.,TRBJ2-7,TGTGCCAGCAGCAACCGGGGCTACGAGCAGTACTTC,CASSNRGYEQYF
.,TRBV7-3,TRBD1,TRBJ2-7,TGTGCCAGCAGCTTAACTTCGGGACAGGCCAGCTCCTACGAGCAGTACTTC,CASSLTSGQASSYEQYF
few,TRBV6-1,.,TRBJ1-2,TGTGCCAGCAGTGAAAAAGGAGGTTCCTACGGCTACACCTTC,CASSEKGGSYGYTF
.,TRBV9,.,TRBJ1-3,TGTGCCAGCAGCGCTCTTACAGGAAACACCATATATTTT,CASSALTGNTIYF
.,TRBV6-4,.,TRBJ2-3,TGTGCCAGCCACCGAGGCAGCCAAAATAGCACAGATACGCAGTATTTT,CASHRGSQNSTDTQYF
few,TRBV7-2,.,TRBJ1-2,TGTGCCAGCAGCTTAGCAGGGGCAGGGAGGGTTGGTACTGGCTACACCTTC,CASSLAGAGRVGTGYTF
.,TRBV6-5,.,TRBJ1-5,TGTGCCAGCGAAGTTCAGGACAGCGCTAATCAGCCCCAGCATTTT,CASEVQDSANQPQHF
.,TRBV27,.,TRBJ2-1,TGTGCCAGCAGTTCATCGAGGACGGGAAACAATGAGCAGTTCTTC,CASSSSRTGNNEQFF
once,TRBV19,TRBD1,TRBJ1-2,TGTGCCAGTAGTCCCGCAGGGGGCGGCTATGGCTACACCTTC,CASSPAGGGYGYTF
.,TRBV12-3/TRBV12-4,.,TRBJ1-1,TGTGCCAGCAGTTGGACACAGAACACTGAAGCTTTCTTT,CASSWTQNTEAFF
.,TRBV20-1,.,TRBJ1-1,TGCAGTGCTAGTTTAGGGGGGAACACTGAAGCTTTCTTT,CSASLGGNTEAFF
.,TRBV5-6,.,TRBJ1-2,TGTGCCAGCAGCTTGGGGCGGAACTATGGCTACACCTTC,CASSLGRNYGYTF
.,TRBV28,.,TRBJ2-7,TGTGCCAGCAGCAAATTCCCAGTAAGCTACGAGCAGTACTTC,CASSKFPVSYEQYF
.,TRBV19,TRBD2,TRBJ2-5,TGTGCCAGTAGTCCTAGACTAGCGGGAGGGCCGGGGGAGACCCAGTACTTC,CASSPRLAGGPGETQYF
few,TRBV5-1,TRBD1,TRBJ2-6,TGCGCCAGCAGCTTTAACCCCACAGGGGGCAGCTCTGGGGCCAACGTCCTGACTTTC,CASSFNPTGGSSGANVLTF
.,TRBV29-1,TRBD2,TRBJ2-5,TGCAGCGTTGAAGTGGCGGGGGGTATACCCCAGTACTTC,CSVEVAGGIPQYF
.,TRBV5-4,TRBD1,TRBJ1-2,TGTGCCAGCAGCCGGACAGGCGGGAACTATGGCTACACCTTC,CASSRTGGNYGYTF
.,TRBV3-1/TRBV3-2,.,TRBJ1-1,TGTGCCAGCAGCCATGGCACGCAGGGAAAAGCTTTCTTT,CASSHGTQGKAFF
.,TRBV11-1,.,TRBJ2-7,TGTGCCAGCAGCTTAGGTACAGGTCGTTACGAGCAGTACTTC,CASSLGTGRYEQYF
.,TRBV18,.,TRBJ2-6,TGTGCCAGCTCACCACCGGGGGCCGCTGGGGCCAACGTCCTGACTTTC,CASSPPGAAGANVLTF
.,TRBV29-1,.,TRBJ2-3,TGCAGCGTTGGAAGGGGAACTGCTAGCACAGATACGCAGTATTTT,CSVGRGTASTDTQYF
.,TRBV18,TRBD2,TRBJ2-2,TGTGCCAGCTCACCACTAGCGGGTCTAAACACCGGGGAGCTGTTTTTT,CASSPLAGLNTGELFF